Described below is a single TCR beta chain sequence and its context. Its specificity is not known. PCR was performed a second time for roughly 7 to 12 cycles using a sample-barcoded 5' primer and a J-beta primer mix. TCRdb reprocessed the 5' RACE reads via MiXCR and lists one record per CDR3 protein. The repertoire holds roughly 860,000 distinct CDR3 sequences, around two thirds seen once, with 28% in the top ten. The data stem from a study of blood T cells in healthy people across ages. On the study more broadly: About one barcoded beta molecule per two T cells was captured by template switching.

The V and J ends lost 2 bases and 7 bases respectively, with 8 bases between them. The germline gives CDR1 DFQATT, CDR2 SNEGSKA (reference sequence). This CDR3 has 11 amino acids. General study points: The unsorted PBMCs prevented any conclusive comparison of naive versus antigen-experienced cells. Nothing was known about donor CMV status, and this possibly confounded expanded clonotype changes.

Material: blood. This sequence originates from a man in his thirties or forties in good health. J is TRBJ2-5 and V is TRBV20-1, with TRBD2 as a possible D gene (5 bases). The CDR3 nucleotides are TGCAGTGCTAGACTAGGAGGGACCCAGTACTTC. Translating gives CSARLGGTQYF.